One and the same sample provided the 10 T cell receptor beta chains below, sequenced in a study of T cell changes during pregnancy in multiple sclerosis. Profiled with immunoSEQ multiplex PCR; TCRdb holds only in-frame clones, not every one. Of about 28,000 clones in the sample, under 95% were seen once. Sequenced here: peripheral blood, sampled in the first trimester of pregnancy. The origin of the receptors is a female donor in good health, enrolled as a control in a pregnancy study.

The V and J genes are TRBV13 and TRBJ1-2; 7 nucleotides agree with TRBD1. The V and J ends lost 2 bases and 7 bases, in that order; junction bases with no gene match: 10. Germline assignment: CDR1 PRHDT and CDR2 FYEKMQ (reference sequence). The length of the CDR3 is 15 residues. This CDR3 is CASSLKLTGNGGYTF. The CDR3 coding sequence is TGTGCCAGCAGCTTAAAGTTGACAGGGAATGGTGGCTACACCTTC.

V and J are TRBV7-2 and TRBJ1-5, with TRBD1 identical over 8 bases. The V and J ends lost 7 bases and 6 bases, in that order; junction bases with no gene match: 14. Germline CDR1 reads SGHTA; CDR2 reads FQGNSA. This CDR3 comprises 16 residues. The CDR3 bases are TGTGCCAGCATGCTTACGGAGACAGGGGCTGGTCAGCCCCAGCATTTT. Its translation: CASMLTETGAGQPQHF.

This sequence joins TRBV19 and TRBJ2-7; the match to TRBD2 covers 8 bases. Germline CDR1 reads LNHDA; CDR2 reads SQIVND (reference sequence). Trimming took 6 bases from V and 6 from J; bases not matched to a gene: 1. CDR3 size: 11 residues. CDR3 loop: CASSGGGEQYF. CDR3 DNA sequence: TGTGCCAGTAGCGGGGGGGGCGAGCAGTACTTC.

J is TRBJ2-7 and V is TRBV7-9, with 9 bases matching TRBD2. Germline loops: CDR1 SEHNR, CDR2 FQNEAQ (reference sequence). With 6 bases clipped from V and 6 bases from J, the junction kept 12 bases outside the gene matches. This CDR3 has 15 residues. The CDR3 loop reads CASSHQGLAIPEQYF. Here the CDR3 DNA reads TGTGCCAGCAGTCACCAGGGACTAGCCATTCCCGAGCAGTACTTC.

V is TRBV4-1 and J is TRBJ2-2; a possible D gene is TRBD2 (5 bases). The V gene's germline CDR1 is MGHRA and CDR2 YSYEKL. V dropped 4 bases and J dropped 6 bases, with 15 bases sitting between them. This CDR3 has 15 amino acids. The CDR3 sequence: CASSPQGGVAGELFF. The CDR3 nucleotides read TGCGCCAGCAGCCCCCAAGGAGGTGTGGCCGGGGAGCTGTTTTTT.

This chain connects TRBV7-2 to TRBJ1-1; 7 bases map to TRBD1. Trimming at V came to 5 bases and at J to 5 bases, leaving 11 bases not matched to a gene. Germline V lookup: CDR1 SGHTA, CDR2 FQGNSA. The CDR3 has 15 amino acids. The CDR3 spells CASSLQQGSGTEAFF. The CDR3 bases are TGTGCCAGCAGCCTTCAACAGGGGAGTGGGACTGAAGCTTTCTTT.

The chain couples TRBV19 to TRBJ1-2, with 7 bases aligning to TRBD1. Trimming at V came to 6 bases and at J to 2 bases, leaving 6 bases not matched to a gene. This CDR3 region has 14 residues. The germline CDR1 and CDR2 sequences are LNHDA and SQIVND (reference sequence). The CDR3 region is CASRLTGNNYGYTF. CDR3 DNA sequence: TGTGCCAGTAGATTGACAGGGAACAACTATGGCTACACCTTC.

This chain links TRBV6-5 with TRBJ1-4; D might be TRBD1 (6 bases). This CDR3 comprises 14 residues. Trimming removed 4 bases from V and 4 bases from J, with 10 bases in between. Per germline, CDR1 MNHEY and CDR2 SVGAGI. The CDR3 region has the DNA TGTGCCAGCAGTTTCGGACAGCATAATGAAAAACTGTTTTTT. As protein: CASSFGQHNEKLFF.

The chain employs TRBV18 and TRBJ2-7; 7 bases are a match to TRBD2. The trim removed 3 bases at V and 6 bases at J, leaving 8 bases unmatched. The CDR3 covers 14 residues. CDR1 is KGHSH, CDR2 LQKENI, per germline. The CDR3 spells CASSPGGDLGEQYF. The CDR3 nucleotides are TGTGCCAGCTCACCGGGAGGGGATTTAGGCGAGCAGTACTTC. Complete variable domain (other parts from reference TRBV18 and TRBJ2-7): NAGVMQNPRHLVRRRGQEARLRCSPMKGHSHVYWYRQLPEEGLKFMVYLQKENIIDESGMPKERFSAEFPKEGPSILRIQQVVRGDSAAYFCASSPGGDLGEQYFGPGTRLTVT.

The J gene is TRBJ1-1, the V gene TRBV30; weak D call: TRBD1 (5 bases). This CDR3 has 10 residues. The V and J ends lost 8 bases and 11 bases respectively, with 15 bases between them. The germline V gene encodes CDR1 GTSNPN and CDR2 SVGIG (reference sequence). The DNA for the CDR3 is TGTGCCGGGGGGGAGATGCGCGCTTTCTTT. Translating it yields CAGGEMRAFF.